This T cell receptor (beta chain) was captured by sequencing in a study of shared clonotypes between healthy human individuals. Study at large: CD8 memory received one plate per donor, CD8 naive two, CD4 memory three and CD4 naive three. Overall study findings and caveats: Among several donors, approximately 4.6% of naive CD4 clonotypes were found in common.

The assay was immunoSEQ multiplex PCR, and TCRdb's table has in-frame clones only and misses some. The table lists 500,000 or so clones, about 96% of them singletons. CDR1 SNHLY and CDR2 FYNNEI come from the germline V gene. V lost 9 bases to trimming and J lost 8 bases; unmatched junction nucleotides: 9. CDR3 length equals 12 residues. In regard to this clone: Its antigen is not known.

This sequence originates from a woman in her twenties or thirties in good health. This chain links TRBV2 with TRBJ1-2; TRBD1 aligns across 7 bases. Sequences were obtained from naive CD4+ T cells sorted from blood. The subset here: CD45RA+ positively selected. The CDR3 loop is CASVGQVGGYTF. The CDR3 DNA reads as TGTGCCAGTGTCGGACAGGTCGGAGGCTACACCTTC.